The 16 T cell receptor beta chains in this list originate from one sample, sequenced in a study of blood T cell repertoires in COVID-19. The method was immunoSEQ multiplex PCR; TCRdb's version includes in-frame clones alone and lacks a portion of them. This sample has 140,000 or so clones, with over 80% found just once. Specimen: peripheral blood. The receptors were sampled from a man aged 50-59 years who had recovered from COVID-19.

The count of this clone is one. The rearrangement joins TRBV10-2 to TRBJ2-5, with TRBD2 identical over 13 bases. The CDR3 is 16 amino acids. Germline CDR1 is WSHSY and CDR2 is SAAADI. V dropped 5 bases and J dropped 4; count of bases not matched to a gene: 7. In DNA, the CDR3 is TGCGCCAGCAGTCCCTCACTAGCGGGGGGGAGAGAGACCCAGTACTTC. Protein sequence: CASSPSLAGGRETQYF.

This clone was recorded once. The CDR3 loop is CASSRGLISGANVLTF. CDR3 DNA sequence: TGTGCCAGCAGCAGGGGACTTATCTCTGGGGCCAACGTCCTGACTTTC. The J gene is TRBJ2-6, the V gene TRBV6-2 or TRBV6-3; the D gene could be TRBD1 or TRBD2 (6 bases each). Trimming took 6 bases from V and 0 from J, leaving 12 bases between them. The CDR3 loop spans 16 amino acids. CDR1 and CDR2 (germline): MNHEY, SVGEGT.

The V gene is TRBV6-6, the J gene TRBJ2-1, with 7 bases aligning to TRBD2. This CDR3 comprises 14 residues. Germline CDR1 reads MNHNY; CDR2 reads SVGAGI (reference sequence). V gave up 0 bases and J gave up 4 bases; unmatched junction bases: 0. CDR3 coding DNA: TGTGCCAGCAGTTACTCGCGGGGGTACAATGAGCAGTTCTTC. This gives the protein CASSYSRGYNEQFF.

The rearrangement links TRBV7-9 to TRBJ2-2, with TRBD2 identical over 11 bases. Trimming cost V 0 bases and J 0 bases; bases outside gene matches: 6. Germline V gene data show CDR1 as SEHNR and CDR2 as FQNEAQ (reference sequence). The CDR3 is made up of 19 amino acids. CDR3 sequence (DNA): TGTGCCAGCAGCTTAGCAGCTCTAGCGGGGGGCCCGAACACCGGGGAGCTGTTTTTT. Protein sequence: CASSLAALAGGPNTGELFF.

The chain couples TRBV27 to TRBJ2-5, with D maybe TRBD2 (6 bases). The CDR3 is 15 amino acids. V shed 2 bases and J shed 4 bases, with 14 bases lying between them. Germline V gene data show CDR1 as MNHEY and CDR2 as SMNVEV (reference sequence). The CDR3 region has the DNA TGTGCCAGCAGTTTAGGAGGGTGGGGAGGAGAGACCCAGTACTTC. It specifies CASSLGGWGGETQYF.

This chain connects TRBV2 to TRBJ1-1; unclear D gene. This CDR3 comprises 15 residues. CDR1 is SNHLY, CDR2 FYNNEI, per germline. Trimming removed 7 bases from V and 0 bases from J, with 15 bases in between. The CDR3 spells CASNRWTGLNTEAFF. The DNA of the CDR3 is TGTGCCAGCAACCGGTGGACGGGGTTGAACACTGAAGCTTTCTTT.

This chain connects TRBV19 to TRBJ1-1; TRBD1 agrees at 8 bases. J lost 6 bases, V lost 0 bases, and 6 bases had no gene match. Germline V lookup: CDR1 LNHDA, CDR2 SQIVND (reference sequence). This CDR3 is 15 amino acids long. The CDR3 spells CASSIEAGGVPEAFF. The CDR3 nucleotides are TGTGCCAGTAGTATAGAGGCAGGGGGCGTCCCTGAAGCTTTCTTT.

The gene calls are TRBV13 and TRBJ1-3, with 7 nucleotides matching TRBD1. In germline, CDR1 is PRHDT, CDR2 FYEKMQ (reference sequence). Losses at the gene ends were 5 bases for V and 0 bases for J; bases not matched to a gene: 4. This CDR3 has 15 amino acids. The CDR3 region is CASSETGYSGNTIYF. The CDR3 DNA sequence: TGTGCCAGCAGCGAGACAGGGTACTCTGGAAACACCATATATTTT.

The V call is TRBV5-4, the J call TRBJ2-1; TRBD2 agrees at 10 bases. Germline CDR1 is SGHNT and CDR2 is YYREEE (reference sequence). There are 15 residues in the CDR3. V shed 1 base, J shed 2 bases, and the junction held 0 bases outside the gene matches. CDR3: CASSLSGGAYNEQFF. The CDR3 DNA is TGTGCCAGCAGCTTGAGCGGGGGGGCCTACAATGAGCAGTTCTTC.

The chain employs TRBV9 and TRBJ2-2; a weak D match, TRBD2 (6 bases). Germline V gives CDR1 SGDLS, CDR2 YYNGEE. V lost 0 bases and J lost 5, with 14 bases in between. This CDR3 has 16 residues. Here the CDR3 DNA reads TGTGCCAGCAGCGTAGACGTTGGTGGGAGGACCGGGGAGCTGTTTTTT. Its protein is CASSVDVGGRTGELFF. The whole variable domain, remainder taken from reference TRBV9 and TRBJ2-2, is DSGVTQTPKHLITATGQRVTLRCSPRSGDLSVYWYQQSLDQGLQFLIQYYNGEERAKGNILERFSAQQFPDLHSELNLSSLELGDSALYFCASSVDVGGRTGELFFGEGSRLTVL.

This clone was picked up one time. This sequence joins TRBV6-2 or TRBV6-3 and TRBJ1-3, with TRBD1 as a possible D gene (6 bases). Germline V CDR1 and CDR2: MNHEY, SVGEGT. The CDR3 has 17 residues. V dropped 2 bases and J dropped 4 bases, with 18 bases sitting between them. Here the CDR3 DNA reads TGTGCCAGCAGTTACCCCCCTTTGGGGGCGCGAGGAAACACCATATATTTT. It translates to CASSYPPLGARGNTIYF.

The V call is TRBV19, the J call TRBJ2-1, with TRBD2 identical over 11 bases. The ends lost 5 bases at V and 0 bases at J; junction bases unmatched: 6. The CDR3 contains 17 residues. Germline CDR1 LNHDA, CDR2 SQIVND (reference sequence). The DNA of the CDR3 is TGTGCCAGTAGTCGTCTAGCGGGGGGAAGCTCCTACAATGAGCAGTTCTTC. This sequence encodes CASSRLAGGSSYNEQFF.

The chain recombines TRBV9 with TRBJ1-3; tentative D call: TRBD1 (5 bases). The V gene lost 2 bases and the J gene lost 0 bases, with 9 bases spanning the gap. The CDR3 loop spans 15 amino acids. CDR1 is SGDLS, CDR2 YYNGEE, per germline. CDR3 sequence reads: CASSVEGSSGNTIYF. DNA for the CDR3: TGTGCCAGCAGCGTGGAGGGGAGCTCTGGAAACACCATATATTTT.

The chain recombines TRBV9 with TRBJ1-1, with 7 bases fitting TRBD1. The trim removed 7 bases at V and 5 bases at J, leaving 11 bases unmatched. The length of the CDR3 is 14 residues. Germline CDR1 is SGDLS and CDR2 is YYNGEE. The CDR3 spells CASGGGPERTEAFF. CDR3 DNA sequence: TGTGCCAGCGGAGGGGGCCCCGAGAGGACTGAAGCTTTCTTT. Full variable domain (outside the CDR3, taken from reference TRBV9 and TRBJ1-1): DSGVTQTPKHLITATGQRVTLRCSPRSGDLSVYWYQQSLDQGLQFLIQYYNGEERAKGNILERFSAQQFPDLHSELNLSSLELGDSALYFCASGGGPERTEAFFGQGTRLTVV.

The chain recombines TRBV27 with TRBJ2-1, with 12 bases that match TRBD2. Unmatched junction bases numbered 8, after V lost 4 bases and J lost 4 bases. In germline, CDR1 is MNHEY, CDR2 SMNVEV (reference sequence). The CDR3 totals 17 residues. CDR3 region: CASSSSTSGSIYNEQFF. CDR3 in DNA: TGTGCCAGCAGTTCATCGACTAGCGGGAGCATATACAATGAGCAGTTCTTC.

The rearrangement uses TRBV5-4 and TRBJ2-3; no definite D call. CDR1 is SGHNT, CDR2 YYREEE, per germline (reference sequence). The CDR3 covers 13 residues. V lost 0 bases and J 6 bases, leaving 8 bases between the germline ends. CDR3 nucleotides: TGTGCCAGCAGCTTGGCAGGCATGGATACGCAGTATTTT. Translating gives CASSLAGMDTQYF.